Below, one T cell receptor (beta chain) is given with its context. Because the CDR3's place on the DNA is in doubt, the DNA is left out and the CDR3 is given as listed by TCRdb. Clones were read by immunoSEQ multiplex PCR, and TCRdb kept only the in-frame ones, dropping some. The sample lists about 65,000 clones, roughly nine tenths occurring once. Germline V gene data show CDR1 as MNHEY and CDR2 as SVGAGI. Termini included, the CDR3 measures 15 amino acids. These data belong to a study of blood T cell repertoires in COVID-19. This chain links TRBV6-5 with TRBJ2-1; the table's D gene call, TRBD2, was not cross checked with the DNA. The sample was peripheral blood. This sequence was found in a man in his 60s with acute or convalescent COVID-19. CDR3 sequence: CASSRYTSVEGGQFF.